These T cell receptor beta chains were read from a single sample in a study of T cells after yellow fever vaccination. TCRdb ran MiXCR on the 5' RACE reads and lists one entry per CDR3 protein. The data hold around 310,000 distinct CDR3 sequences, with 3.5% to 4.5% observed a single time. The sample was PBMCs, taken 5 days after the yellow fever booster vaccination. All receptors derive from a man younger than 35 who received the YFV17D yellow fever vaccine. Each CDR3 is given without its conserved first and last residue.

TRBV28	ASSPAGWQETQY
TRBV14	ASSQLQGDTQY
TRBV7-9	ASSLGAGNDEKLF
TRBV7-7	ASSDGLGRDGVDTQY
TRBV7-2	ASSRGGEETQY
TRBV7-9	ASSPKRGSYNEQF
TRBV6-4	ASSETSGGAHEQF
TRBV6-5	ASSRQGHQPQH
TRBV5-5	ASSSPSAINEKLF
TRBV19	ASQERKQEETQY
TRBV6-2/TRBV6-3	ASSLLGGLMY
TRBV10-3	AISAIGTPNTEAF
TRBV7-2	ASSLNVQETQY
TRBV6-2/TRBV6-3	ASNNGNSNQPQH
TRBV7-8	ASSLQGLYYGYT
TRBV20-1	SAQPSGSGGEQF
TRBV5-6	ASSLLWGLRETQY
TRBV20-1	SARGNRDSYEQY
TRBV27	ASRAGGLGTEAF
TRBV2	ASSLSTEGTEAF
TRBV6-6	ASSSVTGGTDTQY
TRBV5-1	ASSPSTSGNTIY
TRBV5-4	ASSFLSEAF
TRBV9	ASSGVGSGANVLT
TRBV20-1	SAPRGANEQF
TRBV3-1	ASSSRTVLGTEAF
TRBV19	ASRGLQGSVDDTEAF
TRBV28	ASSIRTVLEAF
TRBV12-3/TRBV12-4	ASSLSRIRGYT
TRBV3-2	ASSPSLIPNQPQH
TRBV28	AILGLAGGTQY
TRBV12-3/TRBV12-4	ASSWEGGYEQY
TRBV7-2	ASSSTRVGDTQY
TRBV7-6	ASSLIEGGTEAF
TRBV7-2	ASSLLSGGWETQY
TRBV4-1	ASSRQTNSNQPQH
TRBV18	ASSMSGRSGNTIY
TRBV12-3/TRBV12-4	ASSFLTGARGGNIQY